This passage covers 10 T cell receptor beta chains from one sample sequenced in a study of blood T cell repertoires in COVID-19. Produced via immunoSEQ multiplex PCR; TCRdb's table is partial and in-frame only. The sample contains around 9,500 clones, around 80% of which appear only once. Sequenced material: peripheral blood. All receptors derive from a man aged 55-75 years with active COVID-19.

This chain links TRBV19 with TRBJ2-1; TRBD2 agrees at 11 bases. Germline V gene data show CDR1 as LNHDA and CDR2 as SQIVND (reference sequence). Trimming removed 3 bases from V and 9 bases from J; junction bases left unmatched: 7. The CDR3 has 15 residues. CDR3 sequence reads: CASSILLAGVSEQFF. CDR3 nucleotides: TGTGCCAGTAGTATCCTACTAGCGGGAGTAAGTGAGCAGTTCTTC.

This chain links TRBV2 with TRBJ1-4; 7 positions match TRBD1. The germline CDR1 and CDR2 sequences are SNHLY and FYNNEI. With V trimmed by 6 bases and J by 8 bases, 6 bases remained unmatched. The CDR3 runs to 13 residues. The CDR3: CASRLGQPEKLFF. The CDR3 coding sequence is TGTGCCAGCAGGCTGGGACAGCCAGAAAAACTGTTTTTT.

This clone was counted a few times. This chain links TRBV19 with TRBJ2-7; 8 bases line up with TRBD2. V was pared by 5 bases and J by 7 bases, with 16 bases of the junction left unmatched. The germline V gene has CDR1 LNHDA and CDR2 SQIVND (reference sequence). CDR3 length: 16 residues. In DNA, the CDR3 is TGTGCCAGTAGTCCGCGGGGTCCGGGAGGGCCAGGAGAGCAGTACTTC. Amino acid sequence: CASSPRGPGGPGEQYF.

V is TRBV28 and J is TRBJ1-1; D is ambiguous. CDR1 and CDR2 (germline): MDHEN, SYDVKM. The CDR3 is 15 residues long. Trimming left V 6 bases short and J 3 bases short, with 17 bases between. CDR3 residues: CASSPGWLRDTEAFF. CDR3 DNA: TGTGCCAGCAGCCCCGGTTGGCTTCGGGACACTGAAGCTTTCTTT.

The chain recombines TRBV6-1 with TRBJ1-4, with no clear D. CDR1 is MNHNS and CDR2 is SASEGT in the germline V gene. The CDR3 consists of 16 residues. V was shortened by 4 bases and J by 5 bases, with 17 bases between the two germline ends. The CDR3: CASSVETGKKNEKLFF. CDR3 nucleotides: TGTGCCAGCAGTGTTGAAACGGGGAAGAAAAATGAAAAACTGTTTTTT.

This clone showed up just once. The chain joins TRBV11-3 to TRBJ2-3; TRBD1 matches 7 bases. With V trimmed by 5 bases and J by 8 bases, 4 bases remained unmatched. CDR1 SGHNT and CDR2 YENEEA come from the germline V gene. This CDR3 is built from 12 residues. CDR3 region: CASSLRQGTQYF. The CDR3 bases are TGTGCCAGCAGCCTCAGACAGGGTACGCAGTATTTT.

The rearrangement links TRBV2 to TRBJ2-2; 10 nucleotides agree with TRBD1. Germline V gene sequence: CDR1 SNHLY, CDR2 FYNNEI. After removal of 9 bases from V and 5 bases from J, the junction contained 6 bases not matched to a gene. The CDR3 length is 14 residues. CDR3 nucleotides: TGTGCCAGTACCGGGACAGGGGTAACCGGGGAGCTGTTTTTT. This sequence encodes CASTGTGVTGELFF.

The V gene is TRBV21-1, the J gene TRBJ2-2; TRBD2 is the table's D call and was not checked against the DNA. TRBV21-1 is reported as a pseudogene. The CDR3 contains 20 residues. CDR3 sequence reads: CASIFLGASGGPANTGELFF. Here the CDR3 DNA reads TGTGCCAGCATCTTCCTAGGGGCTAGCGGGGGGCCAGCGAACACCGGGGAGCTGTTTTTT.

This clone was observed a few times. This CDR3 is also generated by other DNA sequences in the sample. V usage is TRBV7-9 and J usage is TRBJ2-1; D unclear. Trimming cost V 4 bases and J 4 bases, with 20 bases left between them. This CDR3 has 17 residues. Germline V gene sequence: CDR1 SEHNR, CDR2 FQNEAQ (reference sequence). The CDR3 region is CASSYDVPGKIYNEQFF. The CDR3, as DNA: TGTGCCAGCAGCTATGACGTCCCGGGTAAAATTTACAATGAGCAGTTCTTC.

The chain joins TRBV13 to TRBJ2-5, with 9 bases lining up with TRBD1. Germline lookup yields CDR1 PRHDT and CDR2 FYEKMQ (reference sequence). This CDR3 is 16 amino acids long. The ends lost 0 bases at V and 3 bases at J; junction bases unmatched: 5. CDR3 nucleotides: TGTGCCAGCAGCTTAGGGGGGACAGGGAGAGAAGAGACCCAGTACTTC. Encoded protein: CASSLGGTGREETQYF.